This TCR beta chain appears in the sequencing data of a study of cytomegalovirus exposure and HLA in healthy donors. The protocol was immunoSEQ multiplex PCR, while the TCRdb copy is restricted to in-frame clones and leaves out a portion. Of over 200,000 clones listed, 88% were seen once; the top ten hold approximately 2.9%. This clone was seen only once. CDR3 length: 15 residues. Germline CDR1 is SGHTA and CDR2 is FQGNSA. Trimming pared 1 base from V and 5 bases from J, leaving 12 bases between. The receptor's source is a woman aged 18-29 years in good health and CMV-seronegative. This chain uses TRBV7-2 with TRBJ2-1; D perhaps matches TRBD2 (6 bases). Sequenced material: PBMCs. The CDR3 reads CASSLDRGAHNEQFF. The CDR3 DNA reads TGTGCCAGCAGCTTAGATCGCGGGGCCCACAATGAGCAGTTCTTC.